This record covers a single T cell receptor (beta chain). The target antigen is unknown. The germline V and J ends were trimmed by 1 base and 8 bases, with 14 bases remaining between them. Looked up from germline, CDR1 is LNHNV and CDR2 is YYDKDF (reference sequence). The length of the CDR3 is 14 residues. The protocol was immunoSEQ multiplex PCR, while the TCRdb copy is restricted to in-frame clones and leaves out a portion. The sample shows 150,000 to 200,000 clones, 90% to 95% of them seen only once. These data are taken from a study of T cell responses to AZD1222 COVID-19 vaccine. Study-wide results and caveats: Targeting of unmutated variant regions was reportedly seen in nearly half of spike-specific TCRs. Mostly white British, mostly female donors; authors suggested clonal diversity may be underestimated. Repertoires were collected only later (after the peak T cell response had occurred). When two AZD1222 doses had been given, Spike-specific TCR breadth and depth rose.

The starting material was peripheral blood, obtained on day 0 of AZD1222 vaccination. This receptor was taken from an adult in good health. The V gene is TRBV15, the J gene TRBJ1-2; the D gene is possibly TRBD1 (6 bases). CDR3 sequence: CATSRVLGQGGYTF. The CDR3, as DNA: TGTGCCACCAGCAGAGTGTTGGGACAAGGAGGCTACACCTTC.